This T cell receptor beta chain was documented in a study of cytomegalovirus exposure and HLA in healthy donors. Study-wide findings and caveats: About 180 TCR beta chains were listed as cytomegalovirus-associated.

CDR1 MDHEN and CDR2 SYDVKM come from the germline V gene. Trimming took off 5 bases at V and 15 bases at J, with 23 bases between the two ends. This CDR3 comprises 14 residues. A word on this clone: Its specificity is unknown.

The method was immunoSEQ multiplex PCR; TCRdb's version includes in-frame clones alone and lacks a portion of them. Here the sample spans about 130,000 clones, roughly 91% being singletons. The chain recombines TRBV28 with TRBJ2-1; D is uncertain. The source material was PBMCs. This receptor was obtained from a young man in good health and CMV-seronegative. CDR3 sequence reads: CASSRSRVAAMTFF. For the CDR3, the DNA is TGTGCCAGCAGTCGCTCCCGGGTGGCTGCGATGACGTTCTTC.